These T cell receptor beta chains were read from a single sample in a study of blood T cell repertoires in COVID-19. The protocol was immunoSEQ multiplex PCR, while the TCRdb copy is restricted to in-frame clones and leaves out a portion. Of about 140,000 clones in the sample, about three quarters were seen once. The specimen was PBMCs or T cells enriched from blood (not recorded which). Receptor source: a woman aged 45-59 years who had recovered from COVID-19. CDR3s include the opening cysteine and the closing phenylalanine or tryptophan. D genes are given only for firm matches. The size entry is marked missing in some rows and otherwise reads once, few, many or a size class.

V: TRBV7-9; length: 16; size: NA; D: NA; CDR3: CASSLRGGTSGNTIYF
V: TRBV6-6; length: 17; size: few; D: TRBD1; CDR3: CASTRSAWGQINSPLHF
V: TRBV5-1; length: 14; size: NA; D: NA; CDR3: CASSFGGFQETQYF
V: TRBV11-3; length: 15; size: NA; D: TRBD1; CDR3: CASSRPGTGEDTQYF
V: TRBV27; length: 13; size: NA; D: NA; CDR3: CASRPLGGPTQYF
V: TRBV7-2; length: 13; size: once; D: NA; CDR3: CASSPPGGGEQFF
V: TRBV19; length: 14; size: NA; D: NA; CDR3: CATETRAGLGGYTF
V: TRBV11-2; length: 14; size: NA; D: TRBD1; CDR3: CASSLRTGASPLHF
V: TRBV9; length: 14; size: NA; D: TRBD1; CDR3: CASSGTGSHYGYTF
V: TRBV5-1; length: 15; size: NA; D: TRBD1; CDR3: CASSLADRVQETQYF
V: TRBV2; length: 14; size: NA; D: NA; CDR3: CASSTDSSGNTIYF
V: TRBV13; length: 13; size: NA; D: TRBD1; CDR3: CASSLNRGYEQYF
V: TRBV4-2; length: 16; size: many; D: NA; CDR3: CASSLSKGRMNTEAFF
V: TRBV14; length: 10; size: NA; D: NA; CDR3: CASSQVSQYF
V: TRBV7-9; length: 13; size: once; D: NA; CDR3: CASSLGGRETQYF
V: TRBV5-1; length: 12; size: NA; D: NA; CDR3: CASSPGTPEAFF
V: TRBV19; length: 15; size: NA; D: TRBD1; CDR3: CASSIRDSLNQPQHF
V: TRBV5-1; length: 15; size: NA; D: TRBD2; CDR3: CASSSGGSTRDTQYF
V: TRBV6-1; length: 13; size: NA; D: NA; CDR3: CASSDQMNTEAFF
V: TRBV5-1; length: 15; size: NA; D: NA; CDR3: CASSLYGSSGNTIYF
V: TRBV9; length: 16; size: NA; D: NA; CDR3: CASSVALEDSQNEQYF
V: TRBV7-9; length: 18; size: NA; D: TRBD2; CDR3: CASSASGTSGGAFNEQFF
V: TRBV7-9; length: 14; size: NA; D: NA; CDR3: CASSPGGVNEKLFF
V: TRBV2; length: 14; size: NA; D: TRBD1; CDR3: CASREDRGGQPQHF
V: TRBV27; length: 11; size: NA; D: NA; CDR3: CASSLGREAFF
V: TRBV6-4; length: 19; size: NA; D: NA; CDR3: CASSDPIYLHRITNEKLFF
V: TRBV28; length: 16; size: NA; D: TRBD2; CDR3: CASSLHTSGSKETQYF
V: TRBV6-5; length: 14; size: NA; D: NA; CDR3: CASSFRQEYTEAFF
V: TRBV5-6; length: 14; size: NA; D: NA; CDR3: CASSLGGQNQPQHF
V: TRBV21-1; length: 14; size: few; D: NA; CDR3: CASSPRDRERGYTF
V: TRBV7-9; length: 15; size: NA; D: TRBD2; CDR3: CASSLGTSYRNEQYF
V: TRBV18; length: 11; size: once; D: NA; CDR3: CASSPREKLFF
V: TRBV7-7; length: 12; size: NA; D: NA; CDR3: CATIGGTGELFF
V: TRBV7-9; length: 14; size: NA; D: TRBD1; CDR3: CASSPDRDTYEQYF
V: TRBV7-2; length: 15; size: NA; D: TRBD1; CDR3: CASSPRTGGSSPLHF
V: TRBV6-6; length: 13; size: NA; D: NA; CDR3: CASSYSTLGKLFF
V: TRBV30; length: 15; size: NA; D: NA; CDR3: CAWTAGPINLGELFF
V: TRBV5-6; length: 17; size: NA; D: TRBD2; CDR3: CASSKTAPGLVRVEQYF
V: TRBV9; length: 17; size: NA; D: NA; CDR3: CASSPGMGSSYNSPLHF
V: TRBV5-1; length: 15; size: NA; D: NA; CDR3: CASSLAGALFDTQYF
V: TRBV20-1; length: 13; size: once; D: TRBD2; CDR3: CSASVGGAYEQYF